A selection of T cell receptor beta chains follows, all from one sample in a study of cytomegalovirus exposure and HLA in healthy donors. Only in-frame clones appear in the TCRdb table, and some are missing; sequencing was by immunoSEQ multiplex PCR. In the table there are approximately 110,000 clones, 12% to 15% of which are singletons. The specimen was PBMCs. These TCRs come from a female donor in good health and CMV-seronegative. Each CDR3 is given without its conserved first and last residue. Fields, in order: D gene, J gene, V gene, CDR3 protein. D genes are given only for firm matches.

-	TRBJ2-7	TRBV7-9	ASSLAGGGSSYEQY
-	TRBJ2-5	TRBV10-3	AISGSRGQETQY
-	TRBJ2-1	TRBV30	AWSRQGNNEQF
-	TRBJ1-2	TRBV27	ASSFTGIANYGYT
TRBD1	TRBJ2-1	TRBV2	ASSERGTGRNEQF
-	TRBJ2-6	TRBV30	AWGSGVPSGANVLT
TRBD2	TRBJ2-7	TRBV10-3	AISEGVGREGIYEQY
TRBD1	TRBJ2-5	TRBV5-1	ASSSGTGGKETQY
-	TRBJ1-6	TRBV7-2	ASSLVGGGRPLH
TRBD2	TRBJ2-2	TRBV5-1	ASSFGGGLAGAGELF
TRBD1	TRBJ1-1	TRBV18	ASSPSSTGTGTEAF
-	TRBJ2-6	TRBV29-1	SAPTGSGANVLT
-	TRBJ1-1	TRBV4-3	ASSRGTENTEAF
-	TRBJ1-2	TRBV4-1	ASSQRSFRGYT
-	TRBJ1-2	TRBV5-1	ASSLEGNRVGDGYT
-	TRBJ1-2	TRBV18	ASSSATPDTVVGYT
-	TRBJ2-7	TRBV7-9	ASSKEGTGKAKQY
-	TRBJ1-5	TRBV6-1	ASSRAPQPQH
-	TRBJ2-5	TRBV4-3	ASSQDRDSWETQY
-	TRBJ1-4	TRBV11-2	ASSLEAGEGEKLF
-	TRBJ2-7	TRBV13	ASSSRDREQY
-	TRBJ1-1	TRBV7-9	ASRFQAGQIGNTEAF
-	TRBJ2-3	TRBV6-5	ASSLRFRMTDTQY
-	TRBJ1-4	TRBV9	ASSVGYRDREKLF
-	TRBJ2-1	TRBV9	ASGIADSYNEQF
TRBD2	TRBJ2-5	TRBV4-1	ASSQDWAAGGFEETQY
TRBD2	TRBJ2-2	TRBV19	ASSRLTSGWNTGELF
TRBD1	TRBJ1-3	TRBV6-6	ASSLTGAGNTIY
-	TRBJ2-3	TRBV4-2	ASSQDRALGTDTQY
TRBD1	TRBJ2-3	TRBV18	ASSPGTGGTDTQY
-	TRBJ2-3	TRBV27	ASSYGYTDTQY
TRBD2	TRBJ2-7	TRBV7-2	ASSHRLAGNYEQY
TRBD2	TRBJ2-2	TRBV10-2	ASTGGASTGELF
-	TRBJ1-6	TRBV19	ASGLKSYNSPLH
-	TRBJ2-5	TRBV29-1	SVRAETQY
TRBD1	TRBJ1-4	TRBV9	ASSVGDRDNEKLF